The text below deals with one TCR beta chain. Its target is unknown. Sequencing used immunoSEQ multiplex PCR; TCRdb keeps in-frame clones, though not all of them. The sample records about 23,000 clones, approximately 88% being singletons. These data are taken from a study of naive CD8 T cells in extremely preterm neonates. Study-level results: Compared with older groups, preterm CDR3s were shorter, with fewer N additions and less trimming. iChao1 richness was lowest in preterm neonates, significantly versus all ages. Shared CDR3 nucleotide sequences: preterm around 3%, term approximately 0.37%, children about 0.028%, adults approximately 0.01%.

Between the trimmed V and J ends, which lost 1 base and 4 bases, there was a span of 6 bases. Germline V gene sequence: CDR1 SGHKS, CDR2 YYEKEE (reference sequence). CDR3 length equals 12 residues. Samples were taken at extremely preterm deliveries at roughly 23-28 weeks of gestation. Excluded: fetal demise, active maternal HSV, known maternal HIV. This chain uses TRBV5-5 with TRBJ2-7; tentatively, D is TRBD1 (6 bases). Sequencing input: naive CD8+ T cells from cord blood. The origin of this receptor is a boy who was born preterm. For the CDR3, the DNA is TGTGCCAGCAGCTTGACAGGGTACGAGCAGTACTTC. Its protein is CASSLTGYEQYF.